Listed below are T cell receptor beta chains from one sample, sequenced in a study of high-grade serous ovarian cancer treatment subgroups. Generated by immunoSEQ multiplex PCR, the TCRdb table keeps only in-frame clones and is missing some. This table holds about 30,000 clones, roughly four fifths found once. The sample consisted of tumor tissue. These receptors were collected from a human donor with high-grade serous ovarian cancer. Each CDR3 is given with its conserved first and last residue. The D gene is left open where the match is weak. A row's size may be missing; if present it is once, few, many or a size class.

>TRBJ2-2|TRBV5-1|-|-
TGCGCCAGCAGCTTGGCCGTGGCTTTGAACACCGGGGAGCTGTTTTTT
CASSLAVALNTGELFF
>TRBJ1-1|TRBV18|-|-
TGTGCCAGCTCACCCGCGGGGAACACTGAAGCTTTCTTT
CASSPAGNTEAFF
>TRBJ1-5|TRBV19|-|-
TGTGCCAGTAGTATGGGGGGGGCGGTGAATCAGCCCCAGCATTTT
CASSMGGAVNQPQHF
>TRBJ1-2|TRBV2|medium-sized|-
TGTGCCAGCAGTTTCCGAGACTCCTATGGCTACACCTTC
CASSFRDSYGYTF
>TRBJ1-2|TRBV11-2|-|-
TGTGCCAGCAGCCCGCCAGGGAGTAACTATGGCTACACCTTC
CASSPPGSNYGYTF
>TRBJ2-3|TRBV28|-|-
TGTGCCAGCACTAATCGCCTAGGGGGGATTGTGTATACGCAGTATTTT
CASTNRLGGIVYTQYF
>TRBJ1-5|TRBV6-4|-|-
TGTGCCAAGAAGGACAAGCGGATTTATAGCAATCAGCCCCAGCATTTT
CAKKDKRIYSNQPQHF
>TRBJ2-3|TRBV30|-|-
TGTGCCTGGAGTCGGAGCGCGGCAGATACGCAGTATTTT
CAWSRSAADTQYF
>TRBJ2-5|TRBV30|-|TRBD2
TGTGCCTGGAGTCCCCATTCGGGAGGCCAAGAGACCCAGTACTTC
CAWSPHSGGQETQYF
>TRBJ2-3|TRBV10-2|-|TRBD2
TGCGCCAGCAAGAACCTCGGGACTAGCGGGAGTAGGACAGATACGCAGTATTTT
CASKNLGTSGSRTDTQYF
>TRBJ2-5|TRBV7-2|-|-
TGTGCCAGCAGCTCAAACCGGGACCGCGAGACCCAGTACTTC
CASSSNRDRETQYF
>TRBJ2-7|TRBV6-1|-|TRBD2
TGTGCCAGCAGTGTTCGGCGGGAGGGCCGAGAGTACTTC
CASSVRREGREYF
>TRBJ2-5|TRBV27|-|-
TGTGCCAGCAGGCCTACAGGGATGGGGTTTAGTAGGCAAGAGACCCAGTACTTC
CASRPTGMGFSRQETQYF
>TRBJ2-1|TRBV30|-|-
TGTGCCTGGAGTGCTTTGGGCATGGGGGAGCAGTTCTTC
CAWSALGMGEQFF
>TRBJ2-7|TRBV2|few|-
TGTGCCAGCAGCGGATACAGGGCGGGGAGCTCCTACGAGCAGTACTTC
CASSGYRAGSSYEQYF
>TRBJ2-1|TRBV6-4|-|TRBD2
TGTGCCAGCAGTGAGGGCGGGAGAGCTGGTGAGCAGTTCTTC
CASSEGGRAGEQFF
>TRBJ2-7|TRBV7-9|-|TRBD1
TGTGCCAGCAGCCCAAGACAGGGGGCGTCCTACGAGCAGTACTTC
CASSPRQGASYEQYF
>TRBJ2-2|TRBV4-1|-|-
TGCGCCAGCAGCCTAAAAGCGACTAGTCCCGGGGAGCTGTTTTTT
CASSLKATSPGELFF
>TRBJ2-1|TRBV4-1|-|-
TGCGCCAGCAGCCAAGGGGCCCTAAACCTCCTGAGGGGCAATGAGCAGTTCTTC
CASSQGALNLLRGNEQFF
>TRBJ1-2|TRBV5-1|-|-
TGCGCCAGCAGCTTGGGGGTTGGGATCTATGGCTACACCTTC
CASSLGVGIYGYTF
>TRBJ2-5|TRBV7-9|once|-
TGTGCCAGCAGCTTAGAACGGAGCTACAGGGAGGAGGCCCAGTACTTC
CASSLERSYREEAQYF
>TRBJ2-2|TRBV7-2|-|-
TGTGCCAGCAGCTTAGTCAGGGCAGACACCGGGGAGCTGTTTTTT
CASSLVRADTGELFF
>TRBJ2-1|TRBV5-6|-|-
TGTGCCAGCAGCTTTTACCTGGACCCCAGCTCCTACAATGAGCAGTTCTTC
CASSFYLDPSSYNEQFF